The 32 T cell receptor beta chains below were found in one sample sequenced in a study of neurological immune-mediated disorders. This sample's time point: longitudinal time-point 2. TCRdb reprocessed the 5' RACE reads with MiXCR, giving one entry per CDR3 protein. The table has fewer than 60,000 distinct CDR3 sequences, about an eighth seen once. The sequenced material came from PBMCs. The receptors stem from a male donor with HTLV-1-associated myelopathy (HAM/TSP).

This clonotype came up many times. The rearrangement joins TRBV20-1 to TRBJ2-5; 8 positions agree with TRBD2. The V segment lost 5 bases and the J segment 5 bases; nucleotides outside the gene matches: 7. The CDR3 consists of 13 residues. CDR1 and CDR2 (germline): DFQATT, SNEGSKA (reference sequence). CDR3 DNA: TGCAGTGCTGTCCGGGGGGGCCCGGAGACCCAGTACTTC. Residues: CSAVRGGPETQYF.

This clonotype has at least ten counts. In DNA form, the CDR3 reads TGCAGTGCTAGTGGTAGGGAAAATGAAAAACTGTTTTTT. Protein: CSASGRENEKLFF. The rearrangement links TRBV20-1 to TRBJ1-4; D not certain. V was clipped by 3 bases and J by 5 bases, with 10 bases between them. There are 13 residues in the CDR3. Looked up from germline, CDR1 is DFQATT and CDR2 is SNEGSKA (reference sequence).

About this clonotype itself: The CDR3 does not end in the conserved phenylalanine or tryptophan, so this is likely a read error. This chain connects TRBV20-1 to TRBJ2-1, with TRBD2 matching over 9 bases. Germline V gene lookup returns CDR1 DFQATT and CDR2 SNEGSKA (reference sequence). J gave up 7 bases and V 6 bases, and 19 bases lay outside the gene matches. The CDR3 contains 17 residues. The chain's CDR3 is CSAPPGLANPSINEQFS. The CDR3 DNA sequence: TGCAGTGCCCCCCCGGGACTAGCAAACCCGTCCATAAATGAGCAGTTCTCC.

This clonotype was observed many times. This chain's CDR3 is CSARRYPEGGQPQHF. The CDR3 nucleotides read TGCAGTGCTAGAAGATACCCAGAAGGGGGTCAGCCCCAGCATTTT. The rearrangement joins TRBV20-1 to TRBJ1-5; D perhaps matches TRBD1 (6 bases). In germline, CDR1 is DFQATT, CDR2 SNEGSKA (reference sequence). V shed 2 bases and J shed 6 bases, with 17 bases lying between them. This CDR3 comprises 15 residues.

This clonotype was seen at least ten times. This chain links TRBV20-1 with TRBJ1-5; D gene unclear. The CDR3 has 12 residues. V was clipped by 0 bases and J by 7 bases, with 7 bases between them. Germline CDR1 reads DFQATT; CDR2 reads SNEGSKA (reference sequence). The CDR3 sequence is CSAREGEQPQHF. The CDR3 nucleotides read TGCAGTGCTAGAGAGGGTGAGCAGCCCCAGCATTTT.

This clonotype has at least ten counts. The rearrangement joins TRBV7-2 to TRBJ2-1, with 12 bases that match TRBD1. The CDR3 runs to 15 residues. The V segment lost 6 bases and the J segment 6 bases; nucleotides outside the gene matches: 6. Germline V gives CDR1 SGHTA, CDR2 FQGNSA. CDR3 sequence: CASRARDRGLNEQFF. The DNA of the CDR3 is TGTGCCAGCAGAGCCCGGGACAGGGGGCTCAATGAGCAGTTCTTC.

This clonotype was picked up many times. This chain links TRBV11-2 with TRBJ2-7; 11 nucleotides match TRBD1. The CDR3 is made up of 16 amino acids. Germline CDR1 SGHAT, CDR2 FQNNGV. The J segment lost 2 bases and the V segment lost 2 bases, leaving 5 bases of the junction unmatched. The CDR3 loop is CASSLSSGQGAYEQYF. In nucleotides, the CDR3 is TGTGCCAGCAGCTTAAGTTCGGGACAGGGGGCCTACGAGCAGTACTTC.

This clonotype came up many times. This sequence joins TRBV10-3 and TRBJ2-7, with D perhaps matching TRBD1 (6 bases). The CDR3 spans 16 residues. V lost 2 bases and J 0 bases, leaving 14 bases between the germline ends. Germline assignment: CDR1 ENHRY and CDR2 SYGVKD. This CDR3 is CAISEGGGHSSYEQYF. As DNA, the CDR3 is TGTGCCATCAGTGAGGGTGGGGGACACAGCTCCTACGAGCAGTACTTC.

This clonotype was observed many times. The chain is built from TRBV25-1 and TRBJ2-5; 8 nucleotides match TRBD2. The trim removed 3 bases at V and 4 bases at J, leaving 4 bases unmatched. The CDR3 consists of 14 residues. Germline CDR1 reads MGHDK; CDR2 reads SYGVNS. CDR3 in DNA: TGTGCCAGCAGTGATTTTCGGGGGGGAGAGACCCAGTACTTC. It codes for CASSDFRGGETQYF.

The J gene is TRBJ2-7, the V gene TRBV3-1; possible D gene TRBD1, 6 bases. This CDR3 region has 13 residues. Germline loops: CDR1 LGHDT, CDR2 YNNKEL (reference sequence). The V and J ends lost 0 bases and 5 bases respectively, with 8 bases between them. CDR3 protein: CASSQDRDNEQYF. DNA of the CDR3: TGTGCCAGCAGCCAAGATCGGGACAACGAGCAGTACTTC.

This clonotype is labeled medium-sized. The V and J genes are TRBV10-3 and TRBJ2-5; D is perhaps TRBD1 (6 bases). This CDR3 is 14 amino acids long. Germline-derived CDR1 and CDR2 are ENHRY and SYGVKD. V was pared by 4 bases and J by 3 bases, with 12 bases between. Here the CDR3 DNA reads TGTGCCATCAGTGGGGCAGGGGATGAAGAGACCCAGTACTTC. Protein: CAISGAGDEETQYF.

This clonotype was recorded at least ten times. The J gene is TRBJ2-7, the V gene TRBV5-1, with 7 bases aligning to TRBD2. V gave up 7 bases and J gave up 0 bases; unmatched junction bases: 10. Germline CDR1 is SGHRS and CDR2 is YFSETQ. The CDR3 runs 15 residues. In DNA form, the CDR3 reads TGCGCCAGCGCCGACGCCCGGGACTACTCCTACGAGCAGTACTTC. Translating gives CASADARDYSYEQYF.

This clonotype showed up many times. The chain links TRBV5-1 to TRBJ2-3; 7 nucleotides align to TRBD2. The germline V gene encodes CDR1 SGHRS and CDR2 YFSETQ. V gave up 1 base and J gave up 6 bases; unmatched junction bases: 8. The CDR3 extends over 15 amino acids. DNA of the CDR3: TGCGCCAGCAGCTTGTCGGGAGGCTACTTTGATACGCAGTATTTT. The encoded protein is CASSLSGGYFDTQYF.

This clonotype was detected ten times or more. The rearrangement links TRBV5-1 to TRBJ2-6; tentatively, D is TRBD1 (6 bases). Per germline, CDR1 SGHRS and CDR2 YFSETQ. The CDR3 spans 16 residues. V was trimmed by 4 bases and J by 0 bases, leaving 11 bases between them. The CDR3 DNA reads TGCGCCAGCAGCAACGGACAGAGCTCTGGGGCCAACGTCCTGACTTTC. This codes for CASSNGQSSGANVLTF.

In its sample, this clonotype was seen many times. The V call is TRBV5-1, the J call TRBJ2-1; 12 bases fit TRBD2. Germline CDR1 is SGHRS and CDR2 is YFSETQ. The CDR3 has 16 residues. The V gene end was trimmed by 1 base and the J gene end by 8 bases; junction bases not matched to a gene: 7. This chain's CDR3 is CASSLSRLAGVDEQFF. For the CDR3, the DNA is TGCGCCAGCAGCTTGTCCAGACTAGCGGGGGTGGATGAGCAGTTCTTC.

On this clonotype itself: A junction boundary mismatches the germline segment, possibly from a read error. The chain uses TRBV7-9 and TRBJ1-5, with D possibly being TRBD1 (6 bases). The CDR3 consists of 17 residues. Germline V gene lookup returns CDR1 SEHNR and CDR2 FQNEAQ (reference sequence). The CDR3 sequence: CAISTHTGIGSNQPQHF. CDR3 sequence (DNA): TGTGCCATCAGCACCCATACAGGGATAGGGAGCAATCAGCCCCAGCATTTT.

This clonotype was counted ten times or more. The chain joins TRBV12-3 or TRBV12-4 to TRBJ2-1; D call uncertain. V was cut by 1 base and J by 0 bases, with 22 bases left in between. The CDR3 contains 20 residues. CDR3 sequence: CASSLEAGWAETTSYNEQFF. The DNA of the CDR3 is TGTGCCAGCAGTTTAGAGGCTGGGTGGGCCGAGACAACCTCCTACAATGAGCAGTTCTTC.

This clonotype was detected many times. The V and J genes are TRBV12-3 or TRBV12-4 and TRBJ1-5; D is unclear. The CDR3 loop spans 13 amino acids. The V end lost 7 bases, the J end lost 4 bases, and 11 bases lay between the germline ends. CDR3 bases: TGTGCCAGCACCCCCTCAGCGAATCAGCCCCAGCATTTT. It yields the protein CASTPSANQPQHF.

The sample holds many counts of this clonotype. The chain employs TRBV7-8 and TRBJ2-4; 8 bases are a match to TRBD2. V shed 5 bases and J 1 base; nucleotides not matched to a gene: 13. The CDR3 totals 18 residues. Germline CDR1 SGHVS, CDR2 FQNEAQ. In DNA, the CDR3 is TGTGCCAGCAGCCCACGGCGCGGGGGGCCGGAGGCCAAAAACATTCAGTACTTC. Protein product: CASSPRRGGPEAKNIQYF.

This clonotype was seen repeatedly, ten times or more. This chain links TRBV28 with TRBJ1-1; D is unresolved. CDR1 is MDHEN and CDR2 is SYDVKM in the germline V gene. Trimming pared 4 bases from V and 1 base from J, leaving 10 bases between. The CDR3 runs 14 residues. The CDR3 bases are TGTGCCAGCAGTTCCCAGTTGGCGAACACTGAAGCTTTCTTT. It codes for CASSSQLANTEAFF. Full variable domain (outside the CDR3, taken from reference TRBV28 and TRBJ1-1): DVKVTQSSRYLVKRTGEKVFLECVQDMDHENMFWYRQDPGLGLRLIYFSYDVKMKEKGDIPEGYSVSREKKERFSLILESASTNQTSMYLCASSSQLANTEAFFGQGTRLTVV.

The chain recombines TRBV20-1 with TRBJ1-1; tentative D call: TRBD1 (5 bases). From germline, CDR1 is DFQATT and CDR2 SNEGSKA (reference sequence). The CDR3 contains 13 residues. The V and J ends lost 1 base and 1 base respectively, with 7 bases between them. CDR3 nucleotide sequence: TGCAGTGCTAGAGCGGGGGGGAACACTGAAGCTTTCTTT. This gives the protein CSARAGGNTEAFF.

This clonotype was observed at least ten times. The chain uses TRBV5-1 and TRBJ1-2, with D hard to call. V was shortened by 0 bases and J by 0 bases, with 6 bases between the two germline ends. The CDR3 is 14 residues long. The germline gives CDR1 SGHRS, CDR2 YFSETQ. As DNA, the CDR3 is TGCGCCAGCAGCTTGGGCCACGCTAACTATGGCTACACCTTC. This translates into CASSLGHANYGYTF.

This clonotype was counted ten times or more. The rearrangement links TRBV5-1 to TRBJ1-4; possibly TRBD1 for D (6 bases). Germline CDR1 reads SGHRS; CDR2 reads YFSETQ. Trimming shortened V by 0 bases and J by 3 bases, and 12 bases separated the two germline ends. There are 16 residues in the CDR3. The CDR3 bases are TGCGCCAGCAGCTTGGCCTCACAGGGACCTAATGAAAAACTGTTTTTT. This translates into CASSLASQGPNEKLFF.

This clonotype has at least ten counts. The chain couples TRBV20-1 to TRBJ1-4; tentatively, D is TRBD1 (5 bases). The CDR3 is 14 residues long. The germline CDR1 and CDR2 sequences are DFQATT and SNEGSKA (reference sequence). Trimming cost V 3 bases and J 7 bases, with 15 bases left between them. For the CDR3, the DNA is TGCAGTGCTAGGTGGACGGGGGATCTTGAAAAACTGTTTTTT. It is translated as CSARWTGDLEKLFF.

This clonotype has ten or more counts. V gene TRBV9 combines with J gene TRBJ1-4, with 8 positions matching TRBD1. CDR3 length: 17 residues. Germline CDR1 SGDLS, CDR2 YYNGEE. The ends lost 0 bases at V and 7 bases at J; junction bases unmatched: 11. In nucleotides, the CDR3 is TGTGCCAGCAGCGTAGGGAGGCTCAGGGGGCCCGGTGAAAAACTGTTTTTT. This codes for CASSVGRLRGPGEKLFF.

As regards this clonotype: The germline gene is not matched at one end of the junction; a read error may be the cause. This rearrangement joins TRBV18 to TRBJ2-3; a possible D gene is TRBD2 (7 bases). Germline CDR1 KGHSH, CDR2 LQKENI. The length of the CDR3 is 17 residues. In DNA, the CDR3 is TGTGCCAACTCACCCGTTGCGGGGGCCCGCTCGACAGATACGCAGTATTTT. Protein sequence: CANSPVAGARSTDTQYF.

This clonotype was seen at least ten times. This rearrangement joins TRBV5-1 to TRBJ2-6; the D call may be TRBD1 or TRBD2 (5 bases each). Germline V CDR1 and CDR2: SGHRS, YFSETQ. The CDR3 length is 15 residues. Trimming removed 1 base at V and 2 bases at J, with 7 bases between. The CDR3 sequence is CASSLQGAGANVLTF. The CDR3 bases are TGCGCCAGCAGCTTGCAGGGAGCTGGGGCCAACGTCCTGACTTTC.

This clonotype was detected many times. V usage is TRBV7-2 and J usage is TRBJ1-1; 7 bases align to TRBD1. Germline lookup yields CDR1 SGHTA and CDR2 FQGNSA. Trimming took 5 bases from V and 2 from J; bases not matched to a gene: 5. There are 14 residues in the CDR3. This chain's CDR3 is CASSPGTANTEAFF. The CDR3 DNA follows: TGTGCCAGCAGCCCGGGGACAGCCAACACTGAAGCTTTCTTT.

This clonotype was seen many times. The chain combines TRBV10-3 with TRBJ2-7, with unresolved D. The CDR3 extends over 12 amino acids. Trimming removed 10 bases from V and 0 bases from J, with 10 bases in between. Looked up from germline, CDR1 is ENHRY and CDR2 is SYGVKD. The CDR3 spells CATGRSSYEQYF. The CDR3 DNA reads as TGTGCCACAGGCAGGAGCTCCTACGAGCAGTACTTC.

This clonotype was seen ten or more times. The chain employs TRBV12-3 or TRBV12-4 and TRBJ1-5; TRBD1 matches at 10 bases. V was pared by 6 bases and J by 2 bases, with 4 bases of the junction left unmatched. The CDR3 has 15 amino acids. CDR3 region: CASRGQGLGNQPQHF. Written as DNA, the CDR3 is TGTGCCAGCAGGGGACAGGGGTTGGGCAATCAGCCCCAGCATTTT.

The V call is TRBV4-2, the J call TRBJ2-3; 14 positions match TRBD2. The CDR3 sequence is 16 residues long. J gave up 6 bases and V 7 bases, and 9 bases lay outside the gene matches. Germline assignment: CDR1 LGHNA and CDR2 YNFKEQ. The CDR3 reads CASISETSGGADTQYF. CDR3 sequence (DNA): TGTGCCAGCATCTCCGAGACTAGCGGGGGGGCTGATACGCAGTATTTT.

This clonotype has ten or more counts. The chain combines TRBV2 with TRBJ1-3; the D is unclear. Germline CDR1 SNHLY, CDR2 FYNNEI. The length of the CDR3 is 15 residues. The germline V and J ends were trimmed by 4 bases and 0 bases, with 10 bases remaining between them. CDR3 amino acids: CASSALHSSGNTIYF. The CDR3 DNA sequence: TGTGCCAGCAGTGCCTTACACTCCTCTGGAAACACCATATATTTT.